This TCR beta chain was recovered during a study of blood T cells in healthy people across ages. CDR3 size: 13 residues. Germline CDR1 is DFQATT and CDR2 is SNEGSKA (reference sequence). V was trimmed by 4 bases and J by 3 bases, leaving 12 bases between them. This clonotype was recorded a few times. A J-beta primer mix and a sample-barcoded 5' primer were used in a second PCR of roughly 7 to 12 cycles. Using its own MiXCR run on the 5' RACE reads, TCRdb lists one record per CDR3 protein. Of some 800,000 distinct CDR3 sequences in the sample, around 25% were seen once. These data also formed part of another study, on T cells of mothers and their children. Per that paper: Addition of sample barcodes and 2-4 random nucleotides occurred through the M1S primer of the second PCR.

The source of this sequence is a boy aged 10-17 years in good health. The chain employs TRBV20-1 and TRBJ1-1; a weak D match, TRBD1 (6 bases). The sequencing input was blood. The CDR3 loop is CSAKGVGYTEAFF. CDR3 bases: TGCAGTGCTAAGGGGGTGGGTTACACTGAAGCTTTCTTT.